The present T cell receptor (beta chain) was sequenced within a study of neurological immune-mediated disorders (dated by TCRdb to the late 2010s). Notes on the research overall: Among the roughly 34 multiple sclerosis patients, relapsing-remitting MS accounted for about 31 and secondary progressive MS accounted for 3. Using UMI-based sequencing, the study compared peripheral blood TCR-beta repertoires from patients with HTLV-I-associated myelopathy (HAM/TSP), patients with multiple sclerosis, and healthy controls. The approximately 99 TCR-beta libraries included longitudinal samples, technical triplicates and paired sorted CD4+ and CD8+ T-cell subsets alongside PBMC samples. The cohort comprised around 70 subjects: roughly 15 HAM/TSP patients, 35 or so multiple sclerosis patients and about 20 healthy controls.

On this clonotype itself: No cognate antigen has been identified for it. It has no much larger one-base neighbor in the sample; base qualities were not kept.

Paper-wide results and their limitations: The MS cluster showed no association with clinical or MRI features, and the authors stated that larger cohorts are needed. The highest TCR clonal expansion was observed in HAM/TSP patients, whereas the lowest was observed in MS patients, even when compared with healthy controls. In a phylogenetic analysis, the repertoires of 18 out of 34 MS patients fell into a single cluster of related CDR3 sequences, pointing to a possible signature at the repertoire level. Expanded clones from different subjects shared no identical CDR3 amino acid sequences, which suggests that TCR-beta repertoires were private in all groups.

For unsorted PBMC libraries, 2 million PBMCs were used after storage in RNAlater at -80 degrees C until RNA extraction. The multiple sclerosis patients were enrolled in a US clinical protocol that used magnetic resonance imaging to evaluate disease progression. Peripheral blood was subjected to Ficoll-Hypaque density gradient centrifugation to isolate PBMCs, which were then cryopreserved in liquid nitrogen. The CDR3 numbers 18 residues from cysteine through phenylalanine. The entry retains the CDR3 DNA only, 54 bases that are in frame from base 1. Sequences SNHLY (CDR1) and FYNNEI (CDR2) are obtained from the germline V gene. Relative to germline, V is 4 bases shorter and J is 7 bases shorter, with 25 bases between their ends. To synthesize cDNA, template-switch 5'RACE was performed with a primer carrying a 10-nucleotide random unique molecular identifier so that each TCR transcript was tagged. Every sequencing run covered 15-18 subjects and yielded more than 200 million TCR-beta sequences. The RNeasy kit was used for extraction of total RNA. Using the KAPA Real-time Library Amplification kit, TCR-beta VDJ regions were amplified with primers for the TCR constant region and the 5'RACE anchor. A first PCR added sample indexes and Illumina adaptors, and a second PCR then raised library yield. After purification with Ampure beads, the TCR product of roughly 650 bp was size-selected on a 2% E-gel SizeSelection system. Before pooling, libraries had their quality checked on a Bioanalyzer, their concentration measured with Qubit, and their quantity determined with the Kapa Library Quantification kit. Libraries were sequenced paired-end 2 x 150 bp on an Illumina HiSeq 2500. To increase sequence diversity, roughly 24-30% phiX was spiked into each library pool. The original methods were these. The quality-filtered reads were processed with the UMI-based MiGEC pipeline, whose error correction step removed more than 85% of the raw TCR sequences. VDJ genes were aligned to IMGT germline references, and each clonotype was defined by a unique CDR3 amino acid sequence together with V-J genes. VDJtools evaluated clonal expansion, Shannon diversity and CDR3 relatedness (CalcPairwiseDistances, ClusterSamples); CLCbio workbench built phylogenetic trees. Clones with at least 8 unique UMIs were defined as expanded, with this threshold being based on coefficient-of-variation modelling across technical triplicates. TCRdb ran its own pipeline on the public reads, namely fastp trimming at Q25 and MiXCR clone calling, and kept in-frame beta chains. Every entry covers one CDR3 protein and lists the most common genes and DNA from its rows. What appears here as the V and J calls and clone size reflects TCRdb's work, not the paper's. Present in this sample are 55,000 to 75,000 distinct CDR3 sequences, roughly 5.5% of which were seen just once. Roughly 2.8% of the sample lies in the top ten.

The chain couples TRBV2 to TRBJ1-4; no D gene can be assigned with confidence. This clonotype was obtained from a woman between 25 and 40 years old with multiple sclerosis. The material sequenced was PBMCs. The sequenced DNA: TGTGCCAGCAGTGTAAATCGGGAGGACGGATTTTTTGGTGAAAAACTGTTTTTT. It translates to CASSVNREDGFFGEKLFF.